This entry lists 9 T cell receptor beta chains sequenced from one sample in a study of regulatory T cells in long-lasting Graves disease. Described time point: persistent/refractory GD, antithyroid drugs over 5 years with positive TRAb. The TCR library used RNA extracted from PBMCs. For TCR beta, libraries came from iRepertoire HTBI primers and Arm-PCR of CDR3 regions. In TCRdb, the multiplex PCR reads were re-called with MiXCR into one record per CDR3 protein. The table lists roughly 400,000 distinct CDR3 sequences, around a fifth of them singletons, with 13% to 15% in the top ten. This specimen was peripheral blood mononuclear cells (PBMCs), taken when the disease was refractory, from a patient treated with antithyroid drugs. These receptors were collected from a female donor with Graves disease.

There are a few counts of this clonotype. The chain has TRBV29-1 and TRBJ2-5; the D gene is possibly TRBD2 (5 bases). Trimming pared 7 bases from V and 5 bases from J, leaving 20 bases between. There are 14 residues in the CDR3. The germline V gene has CDR1 SQVTM and CDR2 ANQGSEA. The CDR3 DNA reads as TGCAGCGCCCTCCCTTGGACTGCCGAGGAGACCCAGTACTTC. Residues: CSALPWTAEETQYF.

This clonotype was observed a few times. The V call is TRBV6-2 or TRBV6-3, the J call TRBJ1-5; 11 bases align to TRBD1. The V segment lost 5 bases and the J segment 3 bases; nucleotides outside the gene matches: 6. The germline V gene encodes CDR1 MNHEY and CDR2 SVGEGT. The CDR3 runs to 16 residues. The CDR3: CASSGGTGGYNQPQHF. In nucleotides, the CDR3 is TGTGCCAGCAGTGGCGGGACAGGGGGTTACAATCAGCCCCAGCATTTT.

This clonotype was counted at least ten times. The chain uses TRBV6-1 and TRBJ1-1; unclear D gene. Germline V CDR1 and CDR2: MNHNS, SASEGT. V dropped 6 bases and J dropped 0 bases, with 11 bases sitting between them. This CDR3 has 14 amino acids. The CDR3 nucleotides read TGTGCCAGCAGCCCAAATGGTGTGAACACTGAAGCTTTCTTT. It specifies CASSPNGVNTEAFF.

About this clonotype itself: Being one base from a much bigger clone, this may be a read error. The chain combines TRBV7-2 with TRBJ2-2, with a tentative D call TRBD2 (6 bases). The CDR3 is 16 amino acids. V was pared by 8 bases and J by 1 base, with 17 bases between. The V gene's germline CDR1 is SGHTA and CDR2 FQGNSA. Here the CDR3 reads CASAYWVAVNTGELFF. In DNA, the CDR3 is TGTGCCAGCGCCTATTGGGTAGCGGTGAACACCGGGGAGCTGTTTTTT. The full variable domain, in which reference TRBV7-2 and TRBJ2-2 provide the parts outside the CDR3, is GAGVSQSPSNKVTEKGKDVELRCDPISGHTALYWYRQSLGQGLEFLIYFQGNSAPDKSGLPSDRFSAERTGGSVSTLTIQRTQQEDSAVYLCASAYWVAVNTGELFFGEGSRLTVL.

This clonotype was picked up many times. The gene calls are TRBV12-3 or TRBV12-4 and TRBJ1-1; 7 positions match TRBD1. The CDR3 sequence is 14 residues long. The V and J ends lost 4 bases and 3 bases, in that order; junction bases with no gene match: 5. The CDR3 loop is CASSSQGLYTEAFF. The CDR3 DNA follows: TGTGCCAGCAGTTCACAGGGGTTGTACACTGAAGCTTTCTTT.

This clonotype was counted ten times or more. This chain uses TRBV7-9 with TRBJ2-7; D remains unclear. CDR1 SEHNR and CDR2 FQNEAQ come from the germline V gene (reference sequence). V lost 4 bases and J 2 bases, leaving 12 bases between the germline ends. The CDR3 sequence is 14 residues long. CDR3 coding DNA: TGTGCCAGCAGCTACCCGACTTCAACCTACGAGCAGTACTTC. It is translated as CASSYPTSTYEQYF.

This clonotype was observed at least ten times. V usage is TRBV9 and J usage is TRBJ2-5, with 10 bases that match TRBD2. The junction had 4 bases not matched to a gene; V was cut back by 1 base and J by 1 base. The CDR3 covers 16 residues. Germline CDR1 reads SGDLS; CDR2 reads YYNGEE. The CDR3 protein is CASSVWSSGSQETQYF. The CDR3, as DNA: TGTGCCAGCAGCGTATGGTCTAGCGGGAGCCAAGAGACCCAGTACTTC.

V is TRBV11-2 and J is TRBJ1-2; possibly TRBD1 for D (6 bases). Trimming removed 1 base at V and 6 bases at J, with 15 bases between. This CDR3 region has 15 residues. Germline CDR1 reads SGHAT; CDR2 reads FQNNGV. CDR3 sequence reads: CASSLANRDIHGYTF. CDR3 nucleotide sequence: TGTGCCAGCAGCTTAGCAAACCGGGACATCCATGGCTACACCTTC.

Concerning this clonotype: At one boundary the junction diverges from the germline segment, which might be a read error. V is TRBV19 and J is TRBJ1-1, with D uncertain. The CDR3 loop spans 13 amino acids. Germline CDR1 is LNHDA and CDR2 is SQIVND (reference sequence). The CDR3 loop reads CAGSISPNTEAFF. The CDR3 region has the DNA TGTGCCGGTAGTATTTCCCCGAACACTGAAGCTTTCTTT.